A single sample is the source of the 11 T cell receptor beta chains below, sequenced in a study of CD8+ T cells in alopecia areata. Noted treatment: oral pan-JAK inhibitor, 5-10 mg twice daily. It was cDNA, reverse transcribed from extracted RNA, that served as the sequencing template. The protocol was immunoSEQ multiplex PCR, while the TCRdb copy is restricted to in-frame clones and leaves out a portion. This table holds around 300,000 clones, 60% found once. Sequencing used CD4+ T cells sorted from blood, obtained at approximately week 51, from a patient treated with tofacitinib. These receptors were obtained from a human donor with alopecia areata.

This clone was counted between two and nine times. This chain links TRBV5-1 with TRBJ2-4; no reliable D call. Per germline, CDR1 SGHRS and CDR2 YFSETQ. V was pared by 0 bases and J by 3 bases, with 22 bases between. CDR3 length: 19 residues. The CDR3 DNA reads TGCGCCAGCAGCTTGGCCGAAGGTCTTTCATCGTCGGTCAAAAACATTCAGTACTTC. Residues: CASSLAEGLSSSVKNIQYF.

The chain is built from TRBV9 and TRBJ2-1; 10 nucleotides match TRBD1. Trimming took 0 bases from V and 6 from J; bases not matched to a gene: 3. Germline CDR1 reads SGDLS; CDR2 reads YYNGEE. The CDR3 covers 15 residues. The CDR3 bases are TGTGCCAGCAGCGTAGTTGGACAGGGGGGCAATGAGCAGTTCTTC. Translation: CASSVVGQGGNEQFF.

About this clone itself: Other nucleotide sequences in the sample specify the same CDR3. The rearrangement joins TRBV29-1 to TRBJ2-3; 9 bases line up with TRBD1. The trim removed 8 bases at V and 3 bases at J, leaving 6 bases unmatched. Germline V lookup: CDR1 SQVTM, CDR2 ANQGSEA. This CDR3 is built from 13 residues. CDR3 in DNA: TGCAGCCCCCGGGACAGGGATACAGATACGCAGTATTTT. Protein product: CSPRDRDTDTQYF.

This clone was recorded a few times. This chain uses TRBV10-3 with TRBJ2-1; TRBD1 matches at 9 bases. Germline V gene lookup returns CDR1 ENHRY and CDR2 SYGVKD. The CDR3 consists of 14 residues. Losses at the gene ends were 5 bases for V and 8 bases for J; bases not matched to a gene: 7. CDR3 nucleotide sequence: TGTGCCATCAGTAAGAAACAGGGGGCGGATGAGCAGTTCTTC. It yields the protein CAISKKQGADEQFF.

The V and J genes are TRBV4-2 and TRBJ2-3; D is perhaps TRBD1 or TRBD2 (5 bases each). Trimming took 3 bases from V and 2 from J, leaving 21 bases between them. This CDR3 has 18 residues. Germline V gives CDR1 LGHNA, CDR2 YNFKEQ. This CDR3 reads CASSQFVSRDEVTDTQYF. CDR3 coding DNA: TGTGCCAGCAGCCAGTTCGTAAGCCGGGACGAGGTCACAGATACGCAGTATTTT.

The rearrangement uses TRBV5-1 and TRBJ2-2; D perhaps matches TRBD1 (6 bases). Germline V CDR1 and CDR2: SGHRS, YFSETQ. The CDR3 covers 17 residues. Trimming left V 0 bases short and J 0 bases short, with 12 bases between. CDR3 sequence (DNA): TGCGCCAGCAGCTTGGCGATGGGGGCCGCGAACACCGGGGAGCTGTTTTTT. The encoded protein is CASSLAMGAANTGELFF.

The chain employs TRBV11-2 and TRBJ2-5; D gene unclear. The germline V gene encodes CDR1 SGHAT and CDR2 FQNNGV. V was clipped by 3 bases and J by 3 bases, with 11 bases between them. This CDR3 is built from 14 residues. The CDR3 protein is CASSFHSVEETQYF. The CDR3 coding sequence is TGTGCCAGCAGCTTCCACAGCGTTGAAGAGACCCAGTACTTC.

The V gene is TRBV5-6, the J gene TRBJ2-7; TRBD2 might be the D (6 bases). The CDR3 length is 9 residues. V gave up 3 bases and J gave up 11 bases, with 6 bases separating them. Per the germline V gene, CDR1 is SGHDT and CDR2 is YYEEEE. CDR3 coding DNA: TGTGCCAGCAGCTGGAGGGAGTACTTC. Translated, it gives CASSWREYF. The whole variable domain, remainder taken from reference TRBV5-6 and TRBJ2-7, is DAGVTQSPTHLIKTRGQQVTLRCSPKSGHDTVSWYQQALGQGPQFIFQYYEEEERQRGNFPDRFSGHQFPNYSSELNVNALLLGDSALYLCASSWREYFGPGTRLTVT.

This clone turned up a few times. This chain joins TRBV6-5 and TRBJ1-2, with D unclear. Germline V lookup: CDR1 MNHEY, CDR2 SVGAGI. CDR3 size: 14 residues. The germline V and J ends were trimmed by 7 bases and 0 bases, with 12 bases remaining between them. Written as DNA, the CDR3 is TGTGCCAGCAAGAGACCAGGAGCTAACTATGGCTACACCTTC. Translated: CASKRPGANYGYTF.

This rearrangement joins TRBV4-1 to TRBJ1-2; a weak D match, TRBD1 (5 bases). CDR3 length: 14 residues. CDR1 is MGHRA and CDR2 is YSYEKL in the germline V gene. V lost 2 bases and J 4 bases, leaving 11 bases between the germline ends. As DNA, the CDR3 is TGCGCCAGCAGCCAACAGGGCTCTGGCTATGGCTACACCTTC. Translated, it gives CASSQQGSGYGYTF.

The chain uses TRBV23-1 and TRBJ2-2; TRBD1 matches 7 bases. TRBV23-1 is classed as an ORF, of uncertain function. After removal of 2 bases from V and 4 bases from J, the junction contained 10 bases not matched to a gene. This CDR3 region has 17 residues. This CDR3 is CASSQPGQASATGELFF. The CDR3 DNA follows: TGCGCCAGCAGTCAACCAGGACAGGCCTCGGCCACCGGGGAGCTGTTTTTT.